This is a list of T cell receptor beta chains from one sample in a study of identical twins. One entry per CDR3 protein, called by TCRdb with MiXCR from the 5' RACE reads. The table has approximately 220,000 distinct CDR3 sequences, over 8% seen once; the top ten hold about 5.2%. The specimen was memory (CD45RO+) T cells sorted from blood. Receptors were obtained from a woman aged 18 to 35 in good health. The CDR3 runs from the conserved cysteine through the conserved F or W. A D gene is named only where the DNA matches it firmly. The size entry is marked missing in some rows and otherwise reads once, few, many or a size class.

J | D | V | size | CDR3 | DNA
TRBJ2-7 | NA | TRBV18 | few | CASSPLAPYEQYF | TGTGCCAGCTCACCCCTCGCCCCCTACGAGCAGTACTTC
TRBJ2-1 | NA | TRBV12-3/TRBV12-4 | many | CASSFGQLYNEQFF | TGTGCCAGCAGTTTCGGACAGTTATACAATGAGCAGTTCTTC
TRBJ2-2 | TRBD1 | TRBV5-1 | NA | CASSPWTGGNTGELFF | TGCGCCAGCAGCCCTTGGACAGGGGGGAACACCGGGGAGCTGTTTTTT
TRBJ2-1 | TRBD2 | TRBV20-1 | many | CSARVREGLYNEQFF | TGCAGTGCTAGAGTGCGGGAGGGCCTGTACAATGAGCAGTTCTTC
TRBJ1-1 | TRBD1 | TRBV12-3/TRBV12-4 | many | CASTRGAGQGGAEAFF | TGTGCCAGCACCCGAGGGGCGGGACAGGGAGGGGCTGAAGCTTTCTTT
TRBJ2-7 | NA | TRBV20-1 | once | CSLSAPSLSSYEQYF | TGCAGCCTCTCAGCCCCGTCCTTAAGCTCCTACGAGCAGTACTTC
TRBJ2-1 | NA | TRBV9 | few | CASNAGTLSLNEQFF | TGTGCCAGCAACGCCGGGACTCTGAGCCTCAATGAGCAGTTCTTC
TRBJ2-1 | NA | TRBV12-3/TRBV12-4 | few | CASSLMRGTGRSSYNEQFF | TGTGCCAGCAGTTTGATGCGCGGAACAGGGAGAAGCTCCTACAATGAGCAGTTCTTC
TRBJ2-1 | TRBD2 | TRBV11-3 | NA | CASSLHGRELGNEQFF | TGTGCCAGCAGCCTACATGGGCGGGAGTTGGGCAATGAGCAGTTCTTC
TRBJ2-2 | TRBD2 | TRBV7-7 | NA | CASSLNGGISGELFF | TGTGCTAGCAGCTTAAACGGGGGGATCTCCGGGGAGCTGTTTTTT
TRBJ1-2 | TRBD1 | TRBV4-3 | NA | CASSQDIRTGYYGYTF | TGCGCCAGCAGCCAAGATATCAGGACAGGGTACTATGGCTACACCTTC
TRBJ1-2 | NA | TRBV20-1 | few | CSAIEDRGYTF | TGCAGTGCTATAGAGGACAGAGGCTACACCTTC
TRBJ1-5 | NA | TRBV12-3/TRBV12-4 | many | CASSLIDEQPQHF | TGTGCCAGCAGTTTGATAGATGAACAGCCCCAGCATTTT
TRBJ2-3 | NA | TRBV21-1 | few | CASSKRFTDTQYF | TGTGCCAGCAGCAAACGGTTTACAGATACGCAGTATTTT
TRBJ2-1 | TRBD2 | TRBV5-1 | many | CASSLDPSGSGEQFF | TGCGCCAGCAGCTTGGATCCTAGCGGGAGCGGAGAGCAGTTCTTC
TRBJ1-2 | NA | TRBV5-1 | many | CASSSQGSNYGYTF | TGCGCCAGCAGCTCCCAAGGGTCTAACTATGGCTACACCTTC
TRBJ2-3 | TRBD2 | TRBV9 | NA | CASSVGWLAGGFSTDTQYF | TGTGCCAGCAGCGTAGGTTGGCTAGCGGGGGGCTTTAGCACAGATACGCAGTATTTT
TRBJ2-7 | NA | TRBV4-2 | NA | CASSQEGGRREQYF | TGTGCCAGCAGCCAAGAGGGAGGACGGAGAGAGCAGTACTTC
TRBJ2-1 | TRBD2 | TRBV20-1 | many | CRPARGAYNEQFF | TGCCGACCAGCACGGGGGGCCTACAATGAGCAGTTCTTC
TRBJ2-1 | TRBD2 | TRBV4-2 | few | CASSQAGGHSYNEQFF | TGTGCCAGCAGCCAAGCGGGGGGGCATTCCTACAATGAGCAGTTCTTC
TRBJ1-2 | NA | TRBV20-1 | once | CSARFEGYGYTF | TGCAGTGCCCGCTTCGAGGGCTATGGCTACACCTTC
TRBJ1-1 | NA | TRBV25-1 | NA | CASRPGSGVTEAFF | TGTGCCAGCAGGCCTGGGTCAGGGGTGACTGAAGCTTTCTTT
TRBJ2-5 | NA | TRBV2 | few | CASQRGQRGQETQYF | TGTGCCAGCCAGAGGGGACAGCGGGGGCAAGAGACCCAGTACTTC
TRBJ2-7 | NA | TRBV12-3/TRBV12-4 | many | CASRAGRTYEQYF | TGTGCCAGCAGGGCAGGACGGACCTACGAGCAGTACTTC
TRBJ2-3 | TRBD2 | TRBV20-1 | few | CSAPLASGSSDTQYF | TGCAGTGCTCCCCTGGCTAGCGGGAGCTCAGATACGCAGTATTTT